This T cell receptor beta chain is from a study of blood T cell repertoires in COVID-19 (TCRdb year 2020). At the level of the whole study: Samples covering the acute and convalescent phases of COVID-19 were provided by collaborators in the United States, Italy and Spain. The material from the prospective study consisted of cDNA or gDNA derived from T cells, B-cell-depleted T cells, or PBMCs. The repertoires were made available in a free public database intended to serve as a resource for research on the immune response to SARS-CoV-2. Where available, HLA class I and class II types were taken from metadata supplied by the sample provider and were not determined by assay-based typing. The samples were drawn from two sources: the first 160 participants of the ongoing ImmuneRACE study, and fewer than 1,500 subjects contributed by 6 global collaborators. A de-identified subject ID, COVID-19 status, age in years and sex were almost always included in the sample metadata. The dataset comprised deeply sampled blood TCRbeta repertoires from subjects exposed to, actively infected with, or recovered from COVID-19. Study-wide conclusions, independent of this receptor: The amount of clinical and demographic metadata varied by source and participant and was provided uncurated.

Worth noting for this clone: The antigen this receptor binds is unknown. No much larger clone is present one base from it, and per-base qualities are unavailable.

TCRbeta CDR3 regions were amplified from genomic DNA by means of the immunoSEQ Assay, a bias-controlled multiplex PCR. For the original study's pipeline: Within the assay, amplification of reference gene primers was used to estimate how many nucleated cells each sample contained. To quantify the absolute abundance of each unique TCRbeta CDR3 rearrangement, sequence reads were collapsed and filtered. For each sample, productive Simpson clonality was calculated as the square root of Simpson's diversity index over productive rearrangements. TCRdb took this table from immuneACCESS and kept in-frame rearrangements with V and J called. Such tables lack part of the clones; where checked against another copy, unresolved V genes explain under half of the gap, and the rest is unexplained. V and J calls and clone size follow that table, whereas D and trimming were derived from the DNA. This sample has over 150,000 clones in its table, and around three quarters of those were observed once. The ten biggest clones cover around 8.1% of the sample.

Whole blood was collected in K2EDTA tubes by collaborating institutions according to the institutions' own protocols. For TCRbeta analysis, collaborators shipped samples as frozen whole blood, isolated PBMCs, or DNA extracted from either of those sample types. The V end loses 5 bases and the J end loses 1 base, and a stretch of 6 bases separates them. Per the germline V gene, MNHEY is the CDR1 and SVGEGT is the CDR2. Including cysteine and phenylalanine, the CDR3 has 13 amino acids. Only the CDR3 region is kept as DNA, spanning 39 bases read in frame from base 1. Source material: peripheral blood. The V and J segments used are TRBV6-2 or TRBV6-3 and TRBJ1-3, with the D gene not confidently named. The receptor was isolated from a man in his sixties with acute or convalescent COVID-19. CDR3 sequence: CASSPKSGNTIYF. DNA sequence: TGTGCCAGCAGTCCAAAATCTGGAAACACCATATATTTT.